These 15 T cell receptor beta chains came from one sample sequenced in a study of blood T cells in healthy people across ages. The second PCR ran roughly 7 to 12 cycles with a sample-barcoded 5' primer and J-beta primers. TCRdb reprocessed the 5' RACE reads with MiXCR, giving one entry per CDR3 protein. The sample lists some 1.8 million distinct CDR3 sequences, around 40% occurring once. Sequencing input: blood. These receptors were taken from a human donor in good health.

This clonotype was counted only a few times. This chain connects TRBV29-1 to TRBJ2-7; D is uncertain. Per germline, CDR1 SQVTM and CDR2 ANQGSEA. The CDR3 is made up of 13 amino acids. Deletions cut 4 bases from V and 3 bases from J, with 13 bases between. CDR3 loop: CSVVDRHNYEQYF. CDR3 bases: TGCAGCGTTGTCGACCGTCATAACTACGAGCAGTACTTC.

The table lists this clonotype with many counts. The chain employs TRBV7-9 and TRBJ1-3; possible D gene TRBD1, 6 bases. Trimming stripped 5 bases from V and 1 base from J, with 9 bases between. The CDR3 length is 14 residues. In germline, CDR1 is SEHNR, CDR2 FQNEAQ (reference sequence). The chain's CDR3 is CASSSGTSGNTIYF. CDR3 nucleotides: TGTGCCAGCAGCAGCGGGACATCTGGAAACACCATATATTTT.

J is TRBJ2-6 and V is TRBV7-9; D might be TRBD2 (6 bases). Germline assignment: CDR1 SEHNR and CDR2 FQNEAQ (reference sequence). This CDR3 is 19 amino acids long. The ends were cut back, 6 bases at V and 4 bases at J, with 25 bases in the middle. Here the CDR3 reads CASSPGRWRGPLGANVLTF. The CDR3 coding sequence is TGTGCCAGCAGTCCCGGGCGCTGGCGGGGACCTCTAGGGGCCAACGTCCTGACTTTC.

CDR3 sequence: CASSQEGDRSTNGYTF. In DNA form, the CDR3 reads TGCGCCAGCAGCCAAGAAGGGGACAGATCCACAAATGGCTACACCTTC. The V call is TRBV4-3, the J call TRBJ1-2, with 7 bases lining up with TRBD1. Germline trimming cut 0 bases from V and 6 bases from J; bases unmatched to any gene: 10. The CDR3 totals 16 residues. Germline-derived CDR1 and CDR2 are LGHNA and YSLEER.

The chain links TRBV5-6 to TRBJ2-2, with 10 bases fitting TRBD1. The germline V gene encodes CDR1 SGHDT and CDR2 YYEEEE. The CDR3 covers 15 residues. V lost 4 bases to trimming and J lost 1 base; unmatched junction nucleotides: 1. The CDR3 DNA reads TGTGCCAGCAGCCGGGACAGGGGGAACACCGGGGAGCTGTTTTTT. Its translation is CASSRDRGNTGELFF.

The rearrangement links TRBV4-1 to TRBJ1-5, with 10 bases that match TRBD1. V gave up 5 bases and J gave up 3 bases; unmatched junction bases: 4. Per the germline V gene, CDR1 is MGHRA and CDR2 is YSYEKL. This CDR3 has 15 amino acids. CDR3 residues: CASSRRQGANQPQHF. CDR3 DNA sequence: TGCGCCAGCAGCAGAAGACAGGGGGCCAATCAGCCCCAGCATTTT.

The chain is built from TRBV10-3 and TRBJ2-3; TRBD1 agrees at 7 bases. In germline, CDR1 is ENHRY, CDR2 SYGVKD. Germline trimming cut 6 bases from V and 6 bases from J; bases unmatched to any gene: 3. CDR3 length: 12 amino acids. The CDR3 nucleotides read TGTGCCATCAGGACAGGGTCGGATACGCAGTATTTT. Its translation: CAIRTGSDTQYF.

The table lists this clonotype with a few counts. The chain carries TRBV10-3 and TRBJ2-4; D may be TRBD1 (6 bases). From germline, CDR1 is ENHRY and CDR2 SYGVKD. V was pared by 4 bases and J by 5 bases, with 6 bases between. This CDR3 contains 12 residues. This chain's CDR3 is CAISGTENIQYF. The CDR3, as DNA: TGTGCCATCAGTGGGACAGAAAACATTCAGTACTTC.

V and J are TRBV7-9 and TRBJ1-2; D is ambiguous. The CDR3 has 13 amino acids. Trimming shortened V by 5 bases and J by 0 bases, and 7 bases separated the two germline ends. Germline V lookup: CDR1 SEHNR, CDR2 FQNEAQ (reference sequence). CDR3 nucleotides: TGTGCCAGCAGCCCGAATGCTAACTATGGCTACACCTTC. Translation gives CASSPNANYGYTF. The full variable domain, its missing parts supplied by reference TRBV7-9 and TRBJ1-2, is DTGVSQNPRHKITKRGQNVTFRCDPISEHNRLYWYRQTLGQGPEFLTYFQNEAQLEKSRLLSDRFSAERPKGSFSTLEIQRTEQGDSAMYLCASSPNANYGYTFGSGTRLTVV.

As to this clonotype: The junction does not match germline at one end; this may be a read error. The chain combines TRBV20-1 with TRBJ1-1; unclear D gene. Germline CDR1 is DFQATT and CDR2 is SNEGSKA (reference sequence). There are 11 residues in the CDR3. The CDR3 reads CSARVNAEAFF. The CDR3 DNA is TGCAGTGCTCGAGTGAACGCTGAAGCTTTCTTT.

This clonotype appeared a few times. The chain recombines TRBV20-1 with TRBJ2-7, with 8 bases lining up with TRBD2. This CDR3 region has 16 residues. After removal of 2 bases from V and 1 base from J, the junction contained 10 bases not matched to a gene. Germline loops: CDR1 DFQATT, CDR2 SNEGSKA (reference sequence). CDR3 residues: CSARLIRAGDSYEQYF. The CDR3 nucleotides are TGCAGTGCTAGACTCATTAGAGCGGGGGATTCCTACGAGCAGTACTTC.

This clonotype was seen a handful of times. The chain uses TRBV6-5 and TRBJ1-5; D possibly corresponds to TRBD1 (6 bases). The V gene's germline CDR1 is MNHEY and CDR2 SVGAGI. V lost 6 bases and J 6 bases, leaving 15 bases between the germline ends. The CDR3 loop spans 14 amino acids. The CDR3 sequence: CASSYRQEGQPQHF. DNA for the CDR3: TGTGCCAGCAGCTACAGACAGGAGGGTCAGCCCCAGCATTTT.

The chain has TRBV7-2 and TRBJ2-1; D is perhaps TRBD2 (7 bases). The tail of the sequence fits TRBJ2-7 better, so the J call may be wrong. Looked up from germline, CDR1 is SGHTA and CDR2 is FQGNSA. This CDR3 has 15 amino acids. CDR3 sequence reads: CASSLGGGGVYEQYF. CDR3 in DNA: TGTGCCAGCAGCTTAGGGGGAGGGGGAGTGTACGAGCAGTACTTC.

The chain joins TRBV2 to TRBJ1-2; D is ambiguous. Germline CDR1 reads SNHLY; CDR2 reads FYNNEI. The germline V and J ends were trimmed by 7 bases and 4 bases, with 19 bases remaining between them. The CDR3 is 15 amino acids. The CDR3 DNA is TGTGCCAGCACGTCAGACGGACGGAAGGTCTATGGCTACACCTTC. Translating gives CASTSDGRKVYGYTF. Supplemented by reference TRBV2 and TRBJ1-2, the full variable domain reads EPEVTQTPSHQVTQMGQEVILRCVPISNHLYFYWYRQILGQKVEFLVSFYNNEISEKSEIFDDQFSVERPDGSNFTLKIRSTKLEDSAMYFCASTSDGRKVYGYTFGSGTRLTVV.

The chain couples TRBV27 to TRBJ1-5; a weak D match, TRBD1 (5 bases). This CDR3 has 15 amino acids. V lost 6 bases and J lost 5, with 17 bases in between. In germline, CDR1 is MNHEY, CDR2 SMNVEV (reference sequence). This CDR3 is CASSPLQEIHQPQHF. The CDR3 DNA follows: TGTGCCAGCAGCCCACTACAGGAGATCCATCAGCCCCAGCATTTT.